These 17 T cell receptor beta chains originate from one sample sequenced in a study of identical twins. In TCRdb, the 5' RACE reads were re-called with MiXCR into one record per CDR3 protein. The sample has a few hundred thousand distinct CDR3 sequences, about 18% seen once. The sample comprised naive T cells sorted from blood. These TCRs come from a man aged 50-59 years in good health.

This clonotype was seen only a few times. J is TRBJ2-7 and V is TRBV7-6; D may be TRBD2 (6 bases). Germline V gene data show CDR1 as SGHVS and CDR2 as FNYEAQ. The CDR3 is 17 residues long. V was clipped by 1 base and J by 0 bases, with 16 bases between them. CDR3 in DNA: TGTGCCAGCAGCTTAGGATCCGGAGCGGGCAACTCCTACGAGCAGTACTTC. Its protein product is CASSLGSGAGNSYEQYF.

This clonotype was recorded many times. The rearrangement uses TRBV4-3 and TRBJ1-5; D perhaps matches TRBD1 (6 bases). The CDR3 extends over 16 amino acids. The V end lost 4 bases, the J end lost 5 bases, and 18 bases lay between the germline ends. Germline CDR1 LGHNA, CDR2 YSLEER. CDR3: CASSPHLGAGDQPQHF. CDR3 nucleotide sequence: TGCGCCAGCAGCCCCCATTTGGGGGCAGGGGATCAGCCCCAGCATTTT.

This clonotype was detected a few times. The rearrangement links TRBV9 to TRBJ2-1; D might be TRBD2 (7 bases). V lost 5 bases, J lost 5 bases, and 17 bases lay in between. The CDR3 is made up of 15 amino acids. CDR1 is SGDLS, CDR2 YYNGEE, per germline. The CDR3 loop is CASRAGDYVDNEQFF. The CDR3 DNA reads TGTGCCAGCAGGGCAGGGGACTATGTGGACAATGAGCAGTTCTTC.

In this sample, this clonotype turned up a few times. The chain is built from TRBV2 and TRBJ2-1; D is unclear. The length of the CDR3 is 14 residues. Germline-derived CDR1 and CDR2 are SNHLY and FYNNEI. Trimming removed 6 bases from V and 9 bases from J, with 18 bases in between. CDR3 sequence reads: CASSPPGRLREQFF. CDR3 DNA: TGTGCCAGCAGCCCCCCGGGTCGGTTGCGTGAGCAGTTCTTC.

This clonotype was detected only a few times. The V gene is TRBV20-1, the J gene TRBJ2-3; TRBD2 matches 12 bases. Per the germline V gene, CDR1 is DFQATT and CDR2 is SNEGSKA (reference sequence). V lost 3 bases, J lost 0 bases, and 16 bases stayed unmatched. The CDR3 is 20 residues long. The CDR3 spells CSASQWKTSGRFSSTDTQYF. The CDR3 coding sequence is TGCAGTGCTAGCCAGTGGAAAACTAGCGGGAGGTTTTCTAGCACAGATACGCAGTATTTT.

The genes are TRBV11-3 and TRBJ2-7; D not certain. The germline V gene has CDR1 SGHNT and CDR2 YENEEA. V dropped 1 base and J dropped 3 bases, with 4 bases sitting between them. CDR3 length: 12 residues. CDR3 DNA: TGTGCCAGCAGCTTAGGATGCTACGAGCAGTACTTC. This codes for CASSLGCYEQYF.

J is TRBJ1-6 and V is TRBV6-1, with D perhaps matching TRBD1 (5 bases). The CDR3 runs to 15 residues. Per germline, CDR1 MNHNS and CDR2 SASEGT. Trimming left V 6 bases short and J 7 bases short, with 16 bases between. CDR3 DNA: TGTGCCAGCAGCCTCACAGGACAAGGCAATTCACCCCTCCACTTT. This gives the protein CASSLTGQGNSPLHF.

The gene calls are TRBV4-3 and TRBJ2-7; D remains unclear. CDR1 and CDR2 (germline): LGHNA, YSLEER. The CDR3 covers 15 residues. V lost 1 base and J 0 bases, leaving 10 bases between the germline ends. CDR3 amino acids: CASSQGTESSYEQYF. CDR3 coding DNA: TGCGCCAGCAGCCAAGGGACGGAAAGCTCCTACGAGCAGTACTTC.

This clonotype was recorded a few times. The rearrangement links TRBV6-1 to TRBJ1-2, with D unresolved. Trimming removed 6 bases at V and 6 bases at J, with 11 bases between. CDR3 length: 12 residues. Germline CDR1 reads MNHNS; CDR2 reads SASEGT. The CDR3 nucleotides read TGTGCCAGCAGGGAATCGGTGGATGGCTACACCTTC. Translating it yields CASRESVDGYTF.

This clonotype was detected only a few times. The genes are TRBV9 and TRBJ1-5, with 7 bases matching TRBD1. The ends lost 3 bases at V and 6 bases at J; junction bases unmatched: 3. The germline V gene has CDR1 SGDLS and CDR2 YYNGEE. The CDR3 totals 13 residues. CDR3: CASSATGTQPQHF. As DNA, the CDR3 is TGTGCCAGCAGCGCGACAGGGACTCAGCCCCAGCATTTT.

This sequence joins TRBV7-6 and TRBJ2-3, with no clear D. CDR3 length: 15 amino acids. CDR1 is SGHVS and CDR2 is FNYEAQ in the germline V gene. V was trimmed by 2 bases and J by 6 bases, leaving 15 bases between them. The CDR3: CASSLFLQAADTQYF. CDR3 nucleotides: TGTGCCAGCAGCTTATTTCTCCAGGCGGCTGATACGCAGTATTTT.

The chain has TRBV10-3 and TRBJ2-7, with 10 bases matching TRBD2. Germline loops: CDR1 ENHRY, CDR2 SYGVKD. The CDR3 is 15 residues long. The V gene end was trimmed by 6 bases and the J gene end by 0 bases; junction bases not matched to a gene: 5. CDR3: CAIRSLAGVSYEQYF. The CDR3 coding sequence is TGTGCCATCAGGAGCCTAGCGGGGGTCTCCTACGAGCAGTACTTC.

Only a few counts were recorded for this clonotype. This chain links TRBV30 with TRBJ1-1; a possible D gene is TRBD1 (6 bases). CDR1 is GTSNPN and CDR2 is SVGIG in the germline V gene (reference sequence). Trimming stripped 5 bases from V and 8 bases from J, with 21 bases between. The CDR3 sequence is 14 residues long. CDR3 coding DNA: TGTGCCTGGGGACTACCGGTCCGGACAGCAGAAGCTTTCTTT. It specifies CAWGLPVRTAEAFF.

This clonotype has a handful of counts. V and J are TRBV7-9 and TRBJ1-2, with D perhaps matching TRBD1 (5 bases). CDR3 length: 14 amino acids. V shed 1 base and J shed 8 bases, with 14 bases lying between them. Germline V lookup: CDR1 SEHNR, CDR2 FQNEAQ (reference sequence). CDR3 sequence reads: CASSLVQLGGGYTF. The CDR3 coding sequence is TGTGCCAGCAGCTTAGTGCAACTCGGGGGGGGCTACACCTTC.

The V call is TRBV7-9, the J call TRBJ2-7; TRBD1 is a possible D gene (6 bases). Germline CDR1 and CDR2: SEHNR and FQNEAQ (reference sequence). V dropped 4 bases and J dropped 3 bases, with 13 bases sitting between them. The CDR3 contains 14 residues. The CDR3 DNA follows: TGTGCCAGCAGCTCCAGGGGATCTCTCTACGAGCAGTACTTC. Protein: CASSSRGSLYEQYF.

This clonotype was detected only a few times. The gene calls are TRBV30 and TRBJ2-7; the D gene is possibly TRBD2 (5 bases). CDR3 size: 11 residues. Germline loops: CDR1 GTSNPN, CDR2 SVGIG (reference sequence). With 3 bases removed from V and 3 bases from J, the gap between germline ends came to 6 bases. CDR3 region: CAWSRGYEQYF. CDR3 in DNA: TGTGCCTGGAGCCGGGGCTACGAGCAGTACTTC.

As regards this clonotype: Its ends do not fully match the called genes, so a read error is possible. The V gene is TRBV20-1, the J gene TRBJ1-4; D unresolved. The CDR3 length is 16 residues. CDR1 is DFQATT and CDR2 is SNEGSKA in the germline V gene (reference sequence). DNA for the CDR3: TGCAGTGCTAGAGGGCCTATAGCTGCAACTAATGAAAAACTCTTTTTT. This codes for CSARGPIAATNEKLFF.